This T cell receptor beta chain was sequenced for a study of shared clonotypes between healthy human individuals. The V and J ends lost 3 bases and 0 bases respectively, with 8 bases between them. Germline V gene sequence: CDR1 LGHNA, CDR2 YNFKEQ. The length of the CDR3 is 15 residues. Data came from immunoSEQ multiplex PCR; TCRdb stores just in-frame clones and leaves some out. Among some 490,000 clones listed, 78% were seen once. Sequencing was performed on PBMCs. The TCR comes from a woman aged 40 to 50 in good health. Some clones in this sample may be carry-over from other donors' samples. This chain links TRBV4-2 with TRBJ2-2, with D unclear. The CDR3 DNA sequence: TGTGCCAGCAGCCATGGCGGAGCGAACACCGGGGAGCTGTTTTTT. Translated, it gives CASSHGGANTGELFF.